The clone carrying this T cell receptor (beta chain) was seen a few times. Its specificity is unknown. A read error is possible here, since a much larger clone lies one base away. This CDR3 region has 15 residues. Between the trimmed V and J ends, which lost 1 base and 0 bases, there was a span of 7 bases. The V gene's germline CDR1 is SGHTA and CDR2 FQGNSA. This record belongs to a study of post-analysis software for immune sequencing data. Study conclusions and caveats: In patients, roughly five TRBV segments were more frequent than in controls, with TRBV5-6, TRBV5-1 and TRBV20-1 among them. Compared against controls, patients with multiple sclerosis displayed significantly lower normalized Chao1 diversity.

Carried by the TCR beta cDNA libraries were unique molecular identifiers. One entry per CDR3 protein, called by TCRdb with MiXCR from the PCR reads. The repertoire has about 190,000 distinct CDR3 sequences, 29% of them found once; the top ten carry roughly 3.5%. Sequenced material: blood. This rearrangement joins TRBV7-2 to TRBJ2-1; D gene unclear. The clonotype was recovered from a girl aged 2 to 17 with multiple sclerosis. CDR3 sequence (DNA): TGTGCCAGCAGCTTAGACGGCGGCTCCTACAATGAGCAGTTCTTC. This encodes CASSLDGGSYNEQFF.